The rows below give T cell receptor beta chains drawn from one sample of a study of naive and memory T cell subsets. TCRdb itself ran the UMI-ligation and nested PCR reads through MiXCR, one entry per CDR3 protein. The sample lists around 160,000 distinct CDR3 sequences, approximately 15% occurring once. Material for sequencing was naive CD4+ T cells from blood. The receptors originated from a human donor in good health. The CDR3 runs from the conserved cysteine through the conserved F or W. A D gene is named only where the DNA matches it firmly. Only part of the rows carry a size: once, few, many, or a class if the clone is expanded.

v_gene	d_gene	len	j_gene	abundance	CDR3nt	CDR3aa
TRBV5-1	NA	14	TRBJ2-3	few	TGCGCCAGCAGCTCCCTGACCGTCTTGGATACGCAGTATTTT	CASSSLTVLDTQYF
TRBV29-1	NA	12	TRBJ2-3	few	TGCAGCGCCGAGATTGGGGGAGATACGCAGTATTTT	CSAEIGGDTQYF
TRBV25-1	NA	14	TRBJ2-1	many	TGTGCCAGCAGCTCCATGCCCGAATTCAATGAGCAGTTCTTC	CASSSMPEFNEQFF
TRBV5-1	TRBD1	15	TRBJ2-5	NA	TGCGCCAGCAGCTTGGATTCAGGACAGGGTCAGACCCAGTACTTC	CASSLDSGQGQTQYF
TRBV7-2	TRBD2	15	TRBJ2-7	NA	TGTGCCAGCAGCGTCCAACTAGCGGGTTCCTACGAGCAGTACTTC	CASSVQLAGSYEQYF
TRBV10-3	NA	13	TRBJ2-2	few	TGTGCCACGAGAAATTCCGAAACCGGGGAGCTGTTTTTT	CATRNSETGELFF
TRBV11-3	NA	15	TRBJ2-3	NA	TGTGCCAGCAGCTTAAGTCTCACTAGCACAGATACGCAGTATTTT	CASSLSLTSTDTQYF
TRBV5-1	NA	16	TRBJ2-7	NA	TGCGCCAGCAGCTTGGCCGCGAGCGGAAGCTCCTACGAGCAGTACTTC	CASSLAASGSSYEQYF
TRBV10-3	TRBD1	14	TRBJ2-3	NA	TGTGCCATCACTGAAGACAGGGTCACAGATACGCAGTATTTT	CAITEDRVTDTQYF
TRBV6-6	NA	16	TRBJ2-1	few	TGTGCCAGCAGTCCGCCGGGTTGGGGCAGTAACAATGAGCAGTTCTTC	CASSPPGWGSNNEQFF
TRBV4-1	NA	13	TRBJ2-3	few	TGCGCCAGCAGCCGCCAGGGCACAGATACGCAGTATTTT	CASSRQGTDTQYF
TRBV7-9	TRBD2	16	TRBJ2-3	few	TGTGCCAGCAGCTTAGCAACTAGCGGCTACACAGATACGCAGTATTTT	CASSLATSGYTDTQYF
TRBV12-3/TRBV12-4	NA	16	TRBJ1-2	many	TGTGCCAGCAGTCTAGGGGGAACAGGAATCGGCTATGGCTACACCTTC	CASSLGGTGIGYGYTF
TRBV12-3/TRBV12-4	NA	13	TRBJ1-5	NA	TGTGCCAGCGAGAGGGGGGAGAATCAGCCCCAGCATTTT	CASERGENQPQHF
TRBV18	NA	13	TRBJ1-1	few	TGTGCCAGCTCAAGGGAAGAGAACACTGAAGCTTTCTTT	CASSREENTEAFF
TRBV10-3	TRBD1	16	TRBJ2-1	NA	TGTGCCATCAGTGAGAGGGGACAGGGGGCTTTCAATGAGCAGTTCTTC	CAISERGQGAFNEQFF
TRBV10-1	TRBD1	14	TRBJ2-3	few	TGCGCCAGCAGTTTAATGACAGGGATGAATACGCAGTATTTT	CASSLMTGMNTQYF
TRBV18	TRBD2	16	TRBJ2-3	NA	TGTGCCAGCTCACCGGGAAGCGGGAGGGCCGCAGATACGCAGTATTTT	CASSPGSGRAADTQYF